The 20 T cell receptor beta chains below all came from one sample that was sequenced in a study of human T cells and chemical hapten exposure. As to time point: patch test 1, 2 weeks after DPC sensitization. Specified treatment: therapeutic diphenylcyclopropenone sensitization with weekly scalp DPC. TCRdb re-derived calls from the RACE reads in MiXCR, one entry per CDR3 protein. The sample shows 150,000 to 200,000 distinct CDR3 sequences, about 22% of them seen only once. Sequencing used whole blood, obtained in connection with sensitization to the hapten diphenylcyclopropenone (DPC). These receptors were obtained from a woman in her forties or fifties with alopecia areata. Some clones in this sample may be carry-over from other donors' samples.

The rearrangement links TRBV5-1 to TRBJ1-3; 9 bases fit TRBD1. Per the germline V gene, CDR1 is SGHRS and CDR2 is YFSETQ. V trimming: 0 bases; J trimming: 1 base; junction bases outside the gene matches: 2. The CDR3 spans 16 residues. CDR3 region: CASSLGDRVSGNTIYF. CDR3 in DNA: TGCGCCAGCAGCTTGGGGGACAGGGTTTCTGGAAACACCATATATTTT.

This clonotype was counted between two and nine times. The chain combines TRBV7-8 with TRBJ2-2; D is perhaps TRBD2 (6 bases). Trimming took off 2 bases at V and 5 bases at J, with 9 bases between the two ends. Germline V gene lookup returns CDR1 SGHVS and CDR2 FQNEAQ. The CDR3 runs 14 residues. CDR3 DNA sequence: TGTGCCAGCAGCTTACTCCGGGAGACCGGGGAGCTGTTTTTT. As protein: CASSLLRETGELFF.

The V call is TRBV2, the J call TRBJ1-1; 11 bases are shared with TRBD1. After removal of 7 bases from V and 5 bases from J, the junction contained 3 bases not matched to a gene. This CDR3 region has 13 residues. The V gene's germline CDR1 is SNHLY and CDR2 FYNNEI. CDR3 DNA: TGTGCCAGCAATGGACAGGGGGCTACTGAAGCTTTCTTT. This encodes CASNGQGATEAFF.

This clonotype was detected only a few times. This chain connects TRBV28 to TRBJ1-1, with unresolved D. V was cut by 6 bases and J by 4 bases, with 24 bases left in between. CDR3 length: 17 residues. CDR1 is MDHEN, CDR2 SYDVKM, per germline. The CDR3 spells CASRRRVSFLTTTEAFF. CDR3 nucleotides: TGTGCCAGCAGAAGAAGGGTTAGCTTTCTGACCACCACTGAAGCTTTCTTT.

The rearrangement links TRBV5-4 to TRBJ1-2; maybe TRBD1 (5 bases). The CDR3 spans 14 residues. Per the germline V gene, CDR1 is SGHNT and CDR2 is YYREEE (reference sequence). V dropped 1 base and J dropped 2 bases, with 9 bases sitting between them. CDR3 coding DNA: TGTGCCAGCAGCTTGCCGGGGGAAAACTATGGCTACACCTTC. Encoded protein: CASSLPGENYGYTF.

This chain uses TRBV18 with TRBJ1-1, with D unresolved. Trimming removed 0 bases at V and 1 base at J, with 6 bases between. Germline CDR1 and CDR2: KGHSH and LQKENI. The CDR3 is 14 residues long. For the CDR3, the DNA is TGTGCCAGCTCACCACCCCCGGGGAACACTGAAGCTTTCTTT. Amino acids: CASSPPPGNTEAFF.

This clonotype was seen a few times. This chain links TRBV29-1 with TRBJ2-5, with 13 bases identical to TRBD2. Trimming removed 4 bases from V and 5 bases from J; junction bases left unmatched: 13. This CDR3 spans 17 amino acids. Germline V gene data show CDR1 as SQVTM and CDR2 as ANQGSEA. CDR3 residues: CSVAGLAGAQGAETQYF. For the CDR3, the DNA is TGCAGCGTTGCCGGACTAGCGGGAGCCCAGGGCGCGGAGACCCAGTACTTC.

The CDR3 region is CASPPRRGLAGVTSTDTQYF. CDR3 DNA: TGTGCCAGCCCCCCTAGGAGAGGACTAGCGGGAGTAACTAGCACAGATACGCAGTATTTT. The chain employs TRBV6-2 or TRBV6-3 and TRBJ2-3; the match to TRBD2 covers 13 bases. The CDR3 sequence is 20 residues long. The ends lost 8 bases at V and 0 bases at J; junction bases unmatched: 17. Looked up from germline, CDR1 is MNHEY and CDR2 is SVGEGT.

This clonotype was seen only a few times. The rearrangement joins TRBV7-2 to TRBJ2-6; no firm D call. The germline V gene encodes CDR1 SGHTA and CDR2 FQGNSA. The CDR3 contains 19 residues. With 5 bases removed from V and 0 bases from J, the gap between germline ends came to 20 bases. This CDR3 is CASSPGRSGLLSGANVLTF. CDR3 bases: TGTGCCAGCAGCCCGGGTCGGTCGGGCCTCCTCTCTGGGGCCAACGTCCTGACTTTC.

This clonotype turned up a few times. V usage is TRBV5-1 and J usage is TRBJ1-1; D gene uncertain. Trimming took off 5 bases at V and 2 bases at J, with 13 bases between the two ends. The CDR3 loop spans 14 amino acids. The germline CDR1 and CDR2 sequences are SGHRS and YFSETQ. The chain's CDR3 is CASRMDVVNTEAFF. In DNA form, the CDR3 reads TGCGCCAGCAGAATGGACGTGGTTAACACTGAAGCTTTCTTT.

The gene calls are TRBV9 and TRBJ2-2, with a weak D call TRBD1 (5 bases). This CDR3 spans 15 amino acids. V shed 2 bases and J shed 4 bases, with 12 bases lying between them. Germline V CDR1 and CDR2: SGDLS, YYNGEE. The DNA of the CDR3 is TGTGCCAGCAGCGTCAGGGCTGAAAGCACCGGGGAGCTGTTTTTT. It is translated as CASSVRAESTGELFF.

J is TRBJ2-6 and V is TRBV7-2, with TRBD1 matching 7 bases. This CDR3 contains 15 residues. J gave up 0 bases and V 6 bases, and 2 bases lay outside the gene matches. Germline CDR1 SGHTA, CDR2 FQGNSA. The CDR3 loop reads CASSYRGSGANVLTF. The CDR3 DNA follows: TGTGCCAGCAGTTACAGGGGCTCTGGGGCCAACGTCCTGACTTTC. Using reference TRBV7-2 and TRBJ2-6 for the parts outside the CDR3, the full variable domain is GAGVSQSPSNKVTEKGKDVELRCDPISGHTALYWYRQSLGQGLEFLIYFQGNSAPDKSGLPSDRFSAERTGGSVSTLTIQRTQQEDSAVYLCASSYRGSGANVLTFGAGSRLTVL.

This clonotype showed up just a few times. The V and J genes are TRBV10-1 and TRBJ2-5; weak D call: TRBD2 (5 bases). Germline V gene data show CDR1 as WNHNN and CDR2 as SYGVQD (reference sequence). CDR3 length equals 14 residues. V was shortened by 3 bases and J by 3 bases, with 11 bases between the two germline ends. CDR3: CASSEGGAEETQYF. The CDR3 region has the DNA TGCGCCAGCAGTGAAGGTGGAGCGGAAGAGACCCAGTACTTC.

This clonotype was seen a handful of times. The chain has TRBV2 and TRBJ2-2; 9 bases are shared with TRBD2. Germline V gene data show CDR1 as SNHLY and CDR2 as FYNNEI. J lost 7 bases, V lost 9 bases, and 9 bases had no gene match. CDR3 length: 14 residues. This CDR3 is CARGSGRKDGELFF. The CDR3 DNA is TGTGCCAGGGGGAGCGGGAGGAAAGACGGGGAGCTGTTTTTT.

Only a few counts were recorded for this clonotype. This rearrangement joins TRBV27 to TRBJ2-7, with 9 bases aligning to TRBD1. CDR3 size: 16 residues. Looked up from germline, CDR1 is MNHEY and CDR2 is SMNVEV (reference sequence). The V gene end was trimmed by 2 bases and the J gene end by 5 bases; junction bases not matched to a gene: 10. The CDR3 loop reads CASSLKHKQGANEQYF. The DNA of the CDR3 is TGTGCCAGCAGTTTAAAACACAAACAGGGGGCAAACGAGCAGTACTTC.

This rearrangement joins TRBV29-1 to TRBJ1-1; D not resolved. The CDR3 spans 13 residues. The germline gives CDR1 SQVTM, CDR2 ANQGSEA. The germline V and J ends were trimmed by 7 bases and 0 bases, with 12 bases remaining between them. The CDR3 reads CSGKGRVNTEAFF. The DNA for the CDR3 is TGCAGCGGAAAAGGACGGGTGAACACTGAAGCTTTCTTT.

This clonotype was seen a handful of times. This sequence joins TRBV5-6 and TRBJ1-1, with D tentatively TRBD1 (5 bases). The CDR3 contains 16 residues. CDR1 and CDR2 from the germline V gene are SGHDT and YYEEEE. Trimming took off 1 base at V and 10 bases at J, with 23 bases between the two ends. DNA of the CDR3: TGTGCCAGCAGCTTGATGTCCCAGCTAGAGGGACGGGGAGCTTTCTTT. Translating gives CASSLMSQLEGRGAFF.

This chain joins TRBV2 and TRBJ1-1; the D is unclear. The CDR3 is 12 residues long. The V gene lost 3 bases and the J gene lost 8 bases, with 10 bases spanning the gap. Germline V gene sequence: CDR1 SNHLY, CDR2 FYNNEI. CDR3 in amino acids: CASSEVGVEAFF. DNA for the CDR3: TGTGCCAGCAGTGAGGTCGGGGTAGAAGCTTTCTTT.

The CDR3 loop reads CASSLVGGFLGGWNTEAFF. CDR3 sequence (DNA): TGCGCCAGCAGCTTAGTAGGGGGCTTTCTCGGAGGATGGAACACTGAAGCTTTCTTT. The gene calls are TRBV5-1 and TRBJ1-1; 7 bases fit TRBD1. Germline assignment: CDR1 SGHRS and CDR2 YFSETQ. The V segment lost 2 bases and the J segment 1 base; nucleotides outside the gene matches: 17. The CDR3 length is 19 residues.

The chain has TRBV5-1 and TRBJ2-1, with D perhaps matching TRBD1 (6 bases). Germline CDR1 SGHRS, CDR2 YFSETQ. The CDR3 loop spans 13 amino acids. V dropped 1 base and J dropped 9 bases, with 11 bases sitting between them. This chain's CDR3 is CASSLSGETEQFF. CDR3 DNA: TGCGCCAGCAGCTTGTCAGGGGAAACTGAGCAGTTCTTC.